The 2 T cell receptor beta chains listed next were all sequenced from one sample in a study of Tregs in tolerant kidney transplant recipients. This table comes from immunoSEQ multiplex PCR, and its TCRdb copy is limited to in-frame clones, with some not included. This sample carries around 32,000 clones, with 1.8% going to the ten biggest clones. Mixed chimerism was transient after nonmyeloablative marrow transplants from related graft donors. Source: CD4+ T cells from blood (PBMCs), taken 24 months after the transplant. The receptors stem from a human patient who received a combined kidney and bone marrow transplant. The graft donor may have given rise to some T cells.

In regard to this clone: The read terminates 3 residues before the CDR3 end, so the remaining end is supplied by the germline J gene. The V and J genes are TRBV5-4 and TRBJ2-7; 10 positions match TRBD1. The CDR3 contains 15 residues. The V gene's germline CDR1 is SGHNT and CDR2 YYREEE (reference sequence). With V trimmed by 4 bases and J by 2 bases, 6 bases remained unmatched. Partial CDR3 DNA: TGTGCCAGCAGCGGGGGGACAGGGGCCCCCTACGAG. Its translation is CASSGGTGAPYE. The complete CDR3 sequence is CASSGGTGAPYEQYF.

The CDR3 loop reads CASTEGWKPLHF. Partial CDR3 DNA: TGTGCCAGCACCGAGGGCTGGAAACCC. V usage is TRBV7-2 and J usage is TRBJ1-6; no firm D call. The missing CDR3 end, 3 residues past where the read stops, is filled in from the germline J gene. V gave up 7 bases and J gave up 12 bases, with 13 bases separating them. CDR3 size: 12 residues. Germline lookup yields CDR1 SGHTA and CDR2 FQGNSA.